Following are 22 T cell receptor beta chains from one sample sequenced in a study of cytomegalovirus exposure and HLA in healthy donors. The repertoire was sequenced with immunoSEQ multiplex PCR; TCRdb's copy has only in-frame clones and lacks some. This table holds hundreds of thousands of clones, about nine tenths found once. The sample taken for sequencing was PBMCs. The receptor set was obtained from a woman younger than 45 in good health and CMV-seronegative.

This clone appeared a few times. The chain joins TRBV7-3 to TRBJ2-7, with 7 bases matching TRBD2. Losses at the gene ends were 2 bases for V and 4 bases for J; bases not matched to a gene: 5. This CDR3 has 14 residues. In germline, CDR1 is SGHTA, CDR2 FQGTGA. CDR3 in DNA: TGTGCCAGCAGCTTACAGGGAGGGGATTACGAGCAGTACTTC. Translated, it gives CASSLQGGDYEQYF. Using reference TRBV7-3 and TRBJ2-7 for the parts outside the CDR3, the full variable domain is GAGVSQTPSNKVTEKGKYVELRCDPISGHTALYWYRQSLGQGPEFLIYFQGTGAADDSGLPNDRFFAVRPEGSVSTLKIQRTERGDSAVYLCASSLQGGDYEQYFGPGTRLTVT.

CDR3 DNA: TGTGCCAGCAGCTTCTCGACCACCGGGGAGCTGTTTTTT. This translates into CASSFSTTGELFF. The rearrangement links TRBV7-6 to TRBJ2-2; D uncertain. The ends were cut back, 3 bases at V and 4 bases at J, with 6 bases in the middle. Germline values: CDR1 SGHVS, CDR2 FNYEAQ. CDR3 length: 13 residues.

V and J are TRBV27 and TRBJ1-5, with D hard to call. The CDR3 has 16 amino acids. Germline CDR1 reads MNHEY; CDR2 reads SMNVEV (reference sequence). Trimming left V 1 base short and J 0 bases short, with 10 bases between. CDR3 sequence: CASSLLGWNSNQPQHF. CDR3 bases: TGTGCCAGCAGTTTATTGGGGTGGAATAGCAATCAGCCCCAGCATTTT.

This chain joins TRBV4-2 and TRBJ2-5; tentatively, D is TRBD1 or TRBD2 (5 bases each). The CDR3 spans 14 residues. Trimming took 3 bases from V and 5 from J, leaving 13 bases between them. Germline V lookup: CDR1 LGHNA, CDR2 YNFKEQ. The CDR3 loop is CASSHIGTGETQYF. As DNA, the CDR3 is TGTGCCAGCAGCCACATAGGGACGGGGGAGACCCAGTACTTC.

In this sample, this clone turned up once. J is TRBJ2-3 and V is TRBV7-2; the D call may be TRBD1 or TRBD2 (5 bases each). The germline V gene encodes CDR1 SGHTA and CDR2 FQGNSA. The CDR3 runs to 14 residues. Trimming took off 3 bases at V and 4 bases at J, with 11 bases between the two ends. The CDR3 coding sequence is TGTGCCAGCAGCTTGGGGCCGGGGCCAGATACGCAGTATTTT. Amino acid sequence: CASSLGPGPDTQYF.

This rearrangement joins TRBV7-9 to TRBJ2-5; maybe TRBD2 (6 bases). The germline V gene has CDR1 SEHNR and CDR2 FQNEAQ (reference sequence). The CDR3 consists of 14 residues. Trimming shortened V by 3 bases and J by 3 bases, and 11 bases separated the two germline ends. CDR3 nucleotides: TGTGCCAGCAGCTTGGGGGAGGCGGAAGAGACCCAGTACTTC. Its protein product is CASSLGEAEETQYF.

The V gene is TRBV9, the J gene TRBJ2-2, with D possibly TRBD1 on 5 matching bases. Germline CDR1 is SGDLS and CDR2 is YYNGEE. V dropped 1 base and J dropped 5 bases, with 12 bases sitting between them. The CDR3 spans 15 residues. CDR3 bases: TGTGCCAGCAGCGTACAGGCAGGGTTTACCGGGGAGCTGTTTTTT. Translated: CASSVQAGFTGELFF.

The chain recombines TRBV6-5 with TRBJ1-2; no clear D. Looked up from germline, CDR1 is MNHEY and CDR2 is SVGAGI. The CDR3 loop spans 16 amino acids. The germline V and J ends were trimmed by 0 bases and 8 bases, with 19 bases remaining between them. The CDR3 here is CASSYSIGTTSTGYTF. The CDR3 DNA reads TGTGCCAGCAGTTACTCGATAGGCACCACTTCGACCGGCTACACCTTC.

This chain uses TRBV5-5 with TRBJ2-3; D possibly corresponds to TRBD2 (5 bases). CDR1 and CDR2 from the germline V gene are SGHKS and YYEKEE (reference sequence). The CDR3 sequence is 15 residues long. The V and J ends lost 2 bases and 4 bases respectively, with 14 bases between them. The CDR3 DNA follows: TGTGCCAGCAGCTTCACCACGGGAAGCGCAGATACGCAGTATTTT. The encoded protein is CASSFTTGSADTQYF.

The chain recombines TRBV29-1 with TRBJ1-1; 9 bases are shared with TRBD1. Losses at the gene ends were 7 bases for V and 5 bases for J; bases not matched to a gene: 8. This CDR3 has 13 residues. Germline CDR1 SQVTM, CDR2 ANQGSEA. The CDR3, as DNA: TGCAGCGGCGGACAGGGGAACCCTACTGAAGCTTTCTTT. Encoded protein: CSGGQGNPTEAFF.

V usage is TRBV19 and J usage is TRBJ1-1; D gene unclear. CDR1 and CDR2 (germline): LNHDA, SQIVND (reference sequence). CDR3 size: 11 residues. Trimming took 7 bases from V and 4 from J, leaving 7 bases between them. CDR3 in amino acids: CASILATEAFF. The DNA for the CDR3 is TGTGCCAGTATACTGGCCACTGAAGCTTTCTTT.

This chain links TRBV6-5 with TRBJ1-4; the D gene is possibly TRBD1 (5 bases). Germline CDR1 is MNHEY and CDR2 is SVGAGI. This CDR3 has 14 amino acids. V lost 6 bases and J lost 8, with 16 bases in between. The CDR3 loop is CASRPGTTEEKLFF. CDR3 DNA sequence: TGTGCCAGCAGACCCGGGACCACAGAGGAAAAACTGTTTTTT.

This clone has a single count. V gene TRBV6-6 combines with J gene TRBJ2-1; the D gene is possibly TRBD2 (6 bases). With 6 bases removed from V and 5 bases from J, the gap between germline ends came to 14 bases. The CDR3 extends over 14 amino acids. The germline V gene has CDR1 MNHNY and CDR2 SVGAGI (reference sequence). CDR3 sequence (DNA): TGTGCCAGCAGGGCCGGGGGAGTCAACAATGAGCAGTTCTTC. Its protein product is CASRAGGVNNEQFF.

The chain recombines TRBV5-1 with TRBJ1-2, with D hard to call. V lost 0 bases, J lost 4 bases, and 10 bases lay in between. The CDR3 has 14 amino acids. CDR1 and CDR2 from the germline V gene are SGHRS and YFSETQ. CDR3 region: CASSLEGATYGYTF. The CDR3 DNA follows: TGCGCCAGCAGCTTGGAGGGAGCTACCTATGGCTACACCTTC.

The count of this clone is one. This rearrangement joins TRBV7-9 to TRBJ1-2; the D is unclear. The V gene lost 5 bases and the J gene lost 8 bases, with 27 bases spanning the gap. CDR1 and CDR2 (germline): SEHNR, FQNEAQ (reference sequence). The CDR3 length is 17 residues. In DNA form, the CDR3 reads TGTGCCAGCAGCAGCGGCGGGGTTAGCCAGGCGTTGGGAGGCTACACCTTC. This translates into CASSSGGVSQALGGYTF.

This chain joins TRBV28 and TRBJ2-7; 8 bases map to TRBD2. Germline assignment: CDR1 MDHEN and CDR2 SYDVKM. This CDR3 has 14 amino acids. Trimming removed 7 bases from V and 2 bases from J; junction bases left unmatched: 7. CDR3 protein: CASNLSGKTYEQYF. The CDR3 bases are TGTGCCAGCAACCTTAGCGGGAAAACCTACGAGCAGTACTTC.

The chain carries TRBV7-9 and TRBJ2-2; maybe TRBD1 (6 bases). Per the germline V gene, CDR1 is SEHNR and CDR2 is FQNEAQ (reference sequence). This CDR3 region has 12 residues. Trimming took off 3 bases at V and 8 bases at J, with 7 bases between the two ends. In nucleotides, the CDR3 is TGTGCCAGCAGCTTGGGGGCGGGGGAGCTGTTTTTT. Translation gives CASSLGAGELFF.

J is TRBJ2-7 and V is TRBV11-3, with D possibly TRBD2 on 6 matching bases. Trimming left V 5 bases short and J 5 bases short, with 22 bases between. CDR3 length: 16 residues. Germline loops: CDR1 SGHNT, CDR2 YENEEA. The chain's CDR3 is CASSPTLGGIRHEQYF. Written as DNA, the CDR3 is TGTGCCAGCAGCCCAACCCTTGGAGGGATACGTCACGAGCAGTACTTC.

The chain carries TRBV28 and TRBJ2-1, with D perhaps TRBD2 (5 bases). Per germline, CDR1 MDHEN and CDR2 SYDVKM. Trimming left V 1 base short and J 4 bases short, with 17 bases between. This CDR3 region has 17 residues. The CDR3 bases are TGTGCCAGCAGTTTATTCCCTCGGGGATCCTTGTACAATGAGCAGTTCTTC. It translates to CASSLFPRGSLYNEQFF.

The CDR3 loop is CASSPDGEDQETQYF. The CDR3 nucleotides are TGTGCCAGCAGCCCCGATGGGGAAGACCAAGAGACCCAGTACTTC. The V and J genes are TRBV6-5 and TRBJ2-5; no definite D call. This CDR3 contains 15 residues. Per the germline V gene, CDR1 is MNHEY and CDR2 is SVGAGI. V gave up 6 bases and J gave up 0 bases, with 14 bases separating them.

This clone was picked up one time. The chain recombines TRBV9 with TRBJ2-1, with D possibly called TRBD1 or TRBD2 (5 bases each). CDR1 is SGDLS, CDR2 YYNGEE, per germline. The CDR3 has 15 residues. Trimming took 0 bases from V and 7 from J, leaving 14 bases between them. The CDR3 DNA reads TGTGCCAGCAGCGTAGGAGACGTAGAGGGGAATGAGCAGTTCTTC. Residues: CASSVGDVEGNEQFF. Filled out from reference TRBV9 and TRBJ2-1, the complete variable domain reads DSGVTQTPKHLITATGQRVTLRCSPRSGDLSVYWYQQSLDQGLQFLIQYYNGEERAKGNILERFSAQQFPDLHSELNLSSLELGDSALYFCASSVGDVEGNEQFFGPGTRLTVL.

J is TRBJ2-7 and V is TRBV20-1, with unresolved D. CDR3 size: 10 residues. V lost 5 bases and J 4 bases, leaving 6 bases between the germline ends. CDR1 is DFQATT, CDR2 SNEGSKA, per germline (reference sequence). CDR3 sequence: CSALKYEQYF. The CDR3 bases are TGCAGTGCTTTAAAATACGAGCAGTACTTC.